A selection of T cell receptor beta chains follows, all from one sample in a study of T cell repertoires in cytomegalovirus infection. Antigen specificity for these receptors is unknown. TCRdb processed the reads anew with MiXCR; each CDR3 protein has one entry. Of around 500,000 distinct CDR3 sequences in the sample, under 55% were seen once. Sequences were derived from cultured PBMCs, sampled from culture after CMV antigen stimulation. The origin of the receptors is a human donor in good health (CMV status not recorded). Some clones in this sample may be carry-over from other donors' samples. The CDR3 runs from the conserved cysteine through the conserved F or W. Each record gives: D gene, J gene, V gene, CDR3 protein. The D gene is left open where the match is weak.

- | TRBJ1-5 | TRBV4-1 | CASSPAGTSTRQPQHF
- | TRBJ2-1 | TRBV6-1 | CASTRRDFPYNEQFF
- | TRBJ1-1 | TRBV12-3/TRBV12-4 | CASSFMGIVTEAFF
- | TRBJ1-3 | TRBV11-2 | CASSLTAGNTIYF
- | TRBJ2-2 | TRBV2 | CASSETGPNTGELFF
TRBD2 | TRBJ2-3 | TRBV11-2 | CASSTTSGGATDTQYF
TRBD2 | TRBJ2-7 | TRBV6-1 | CASSEGLAGGGYEQYF
- | TRBJ1-6 | TRBV7-2 | CASSPTVRSNSPLHF
- | TRBJ2-2 | TRBV7-8 | CASSPRDTAGTGELFF
- | TRBJ1-2 | TRBV2 | CASGSEGYGYTF